These 27 T cell receptor beta chains share one sample of origin, sequenced in a study of shared clonotypes between healthy human individuals. This table comes from immunoSEQ multiplex PCR, and its TCRdb copy is limited to in-frame clones, with some not included. The repertoire holds some 490,000 clones, with about 84% as singletons. Sequenced sample: PBMCs. The receptor source for this set is a woman aged 40 to 55 in good health. Some clones in this sample may be carry-over from other donors' samples.

V and J are TRBV7-6 and TRBJ1-3, with 7 bases lining up with TRBD1. This CDR3 is 17 amino acids long. After removal of 5 bases from V and 0 bases from J, the junction contained 10 bases not matched to a gene. CDR1 is SGHVS and CDR2 is FNYEAQ in the germline V gene. Here the CDR3 reads CASSPQPGQHSGNTIYF. The DNA of the CDR3 is TGTGCCAGCAGCCCACAACCGGGACAGCACTCTGGAAACACCATATATTTT.

A single count supports this clone. The gene calls are TRBV11-3 and TRBJ2-1, with a weak D call TRBD2 (6 bases). Trimming shortened V by 1 base and J by 10 bases, and 14 bases separated the two germline ends. The CDR3 has 14 amino acids. The V gene's germline CDR1 is SGHNT and CDR2 YENEEA. DNA for the CDR3: TGTGCCAGCAGCTTAGTATCCGGAGGGGCCGAGCAGTTCTTC. Protein: CASSLVSGGAEQFF.

Points on this clone: A far larger clone is just one base off, so this is likely a read error. In the same sample, other DNA sequences code for this CDR3. This chain uses TRBV5-4 with TRBJ1-1, with 9 bases aligning to TRBD1. Germline CDR1 SGHNT, CDR2 YYREEE (reference sequence). The CDR3 runs to 16 residues. The CDR3 region has the DNA TGTGCCAGCAGCTTGGGGACAGGGGTTGAGGACACTGAAGCTTTATTT. Translated: CASSLGTGVEDTEALF.

This clone was observed a few times. The chain couples TRBV6-5 to TRBJ2-7; 7 bases map to TRBD1. After removal of 4 bases from V and 0 bases from J, the junction contained 3 bases not matched to a gene. Per germline, CDR1 MNHEY and CDR2 SVGAGI. CDR3 length: 14 amino acids. CDR3 nucleotide sequence: TGTGCCAGCAGTTCACAGGGGAGCTCCTACGAGCAGTACTTC. It encodes CASSSQGSSYEQYF.

This clone was found many times. The DNA of the CDR3 is TGCGCCAGCAGCTACGCCGACGAGACCCAGTACTTC. Its translation is CASSYADETQYF. The gene calls are TRBV5-1 and TRBJ2-5; no clear D. This CDR3 is 12 amino acids long. Per the germline V gene, CDR1 is SGHRS and CDR2 is YFSETQ. V was trimmed by 3 bases and J by 5 bases, leaving 8 bases between them.

This chain uses TRBV27 with TRBJ1-2; the match to TRBD1 covers 9 bases. Unmatched junction bases numbered 7, after V lost 7 bases and J lost 7 bases. Germline CDR1 reads MNHEY; CDR2 reads SMNVEV (reference sequence). The CDR3 totals 13 residues. This CDR3 is CASTPGQGGGYTF. CDR3 bases: TGTGCCAGCACCCCGGGACAGGGTGGTGGCTACACCTTC.

Turning to this clone: The sample carries other DNA sequences with the same CDR3. The chain is built from TRBV7-3 and TRBJ1-1; D gene unclear. Germline V gene sequence: CDR1 SGHTA, CDR2 FQGTGA. Trimming pared 2 bases from V and 2 bases from J, leaving 6 bases between. This CDR3 is built from 13 residues. CDR3 region: CASSLDTNTEAFF. The CDR3 DNA reads TGTGCCAGCAGCTTAGACACCAACACTGAAGCTTTCTTT.

This clone was detected only once. The chain couples TRBV9 to TRBJ1-2; TRBD1 aligns across 11 bases. After removal of 4 bases from V and 4 bases from J, the junction contained 9 bases not matched to a gene. Germline V lookup: CDR1 SGDLS, CDR2 YYNGEE. The CDR3 consists of 16 residues. The CDR3 sequence: CASSPRGDRGSYGYTF. The CDR3 DNA follows: TGTGCCAGCAGCCCCCGAGGGGACAGGGGGAGCTATGGCTACACCTTC.

V and J are TRBV19 and TRBJ1-4; 9 bases align to TRBD1. The junction had 11 bases not matched to a gene; V was cut back by 6 bases and J by 15 bases. There are 13 residues in the CDR3. Germline V gene lookup returns CDR1 LNHDA and CDR2 SQIVND (reference sequence). CDR3 loop: CASRDRGKEKMFF. Here the CDR3 DNA reads TGTGCCAGTAGGGACAGGGGTAAGGAAAAGATGTTTTTT. Full variable domain (outside the CDR3, taken from reference TRBV19 and TRBJ1-4): DGGITQSPKYLFRKEGQNVTLSCEQNLNHDAMYWYRQDPGQGLRLIYYSQIVNDFQKGDIAEGYSVSREKKESFPLTVTSAQKNPTAFYLCASRDRGKEKMFFGSGTQLSVL.

The chain uses TRBV7-9 and TRBJ2-5; TRBD2 aligns across 7 bases. J was trimmed by 4 bases and V by 5 bases; bases with no gene match: 10. The CDR3 extends over 15 amino acids. CDR1 is SEHNR, CDR2 FQNEAQ, per germline (reference sequence). CDR3 protein: CASSVREGWGETQYF. The CDR3 DNA follows: TGTGCCAGCAGCGTTAGGGAGGGATGGGGAGAGACCCAGTACTTC.

Worth noting for this clone: A much larger clone differs by one base, so this may be a read error. The same CDR3 can be traced to other DNA sequences in this sample. The rearrangement joins TRBV9 to TRBJ1-1, with 9 positions matching TRBD1. The CDR3 has 14 residues. The ends lost 4 bases at V and 1 base at J; junction bases unmatched: 2. Germline-derived CDR1 and CDR2 are SGDLS and YYNGEE. CDR3 loop: CASSPGQGNTEAFF. CDR3 in DNA: TGTGCCAGCAGCCCGGGACAGGGGAACACTGAAGCTTTCTTT.

About this clone itself: It may be a read error: a sequence one base away is much more abundant. The same CDR3 arises from other DNA sequences in this sample as well. This sequence joins TRBV5-1 and TRBJ1-6, with 7 nucleotides matching TRBD1. The CDR3 loop spans 14 amino acids. V gave up 7 bases and J gave up 10 bases; unmatched junction bases: 11. Germline V gives CDR1 SGHRS, CDR2 YFSETQ. The CDR3 nucleotides read TGCGCCAGCCGCCGGGACAGCGAAAACTCACCCCTCCACTTT. Translated, it gives CASRRDSENSPLHF. Drawing the rest from reference TRBV5-1 and TRBJ1-6, the complete variable domain is KAGVTQTPRYLIKTRGQQVTLSCSPISGHRSVSWYQQTPGQGLQFLFEYFSETQRNKGNFPGRFSGRQFSNSRSEMNVSTLELGDSALYLCASRRDSENSPLHFGNGTRLTVT.

The chain carries TRBV4-3 and TRBJ2-3, with 8 positions matching TRBD2. Losses at the gene ends were 3 bases for V and 3 bases for J; bases not matched to a gene: 5. The CDR3 loop spans 15 amino acids. Germline lookup yields CDR1 LGHNA and CDR2 YSLEER. The CDR3 protein is CASSHRAGETDTQYF. CDR3 nucleotide sequence: TGCGCCAGCAGCCACCGAGCGGGAGAAACAGATACGCAGTATTTT.

In its sample, this clone was seen once. The CDR3, as DNA: TGTGCCAGCAGCTCCCTGGGACTAGCGGGAGGGCCGTACAATGAGCAGTTCTTC. Amino acid sequence: CASSSLGLAGGPYNEQFF. The gene calls are TRBV7-9 and TRBJ2-1, with 16 positions matching TRBD2. This CDR3 comprises 18 residues. Germline CDR1 SEHNR, CDR2 FQNEAQ (reference sequence). V shed 4 bases, J shed 4 bases, and the junction held 7 bases outside the gene matches.

This clone was observed at least ten times. This sample includes further DNA sequences coding for the same CDR3. The V and J genes are TRBV27 and TRBJ1-2, with D uncertain. Per the germline V gene, CDR1 is MNHEY and CDR2 is SMNVEV (reference sequence). Trimming pared 0 bases from V and 4 bases from J, leaving 6 bases between. This CDR3 is built from 13 residues. This chain's CDR3 is CASSLSGSYGYTF. CDR3 sequence (DNA): TGTGCCAGCAGTTTATCAGGGAGCTATGGCTACACCTTC.

The chain couples TRBV11-2 to TRBJ2-1; the match to TRBD1 covers 8 bases. The CDR3 spans 17 residues. The junction had 9 bases not matched to a gene; V was cut back by 2 bases and J by 3 bases. Germline V gene sequence: CDR1 SGHAT, CDR2 FQNNGV. The CDR3 sequence is CASSLRRGLFNYNEQFF. The DNA for the CDR3 is TGTGCCAGCAGCTTACGCAGGGGGCTTTTTAACTACAATGAGCAGTTCTTC.

The chain couples TRBV5-1 to TRBJ2-1; the D is unclear. Germline CDR1 is SGHRS and CDR2 is YFSETQ. Trimming cost V 4 bases and J 4 bases, with 9 bases left between them. The CDR3 has 13 residues. CDR3 sequence: CASSPSPYNEQFF. CDR3 bases: TGCGCCAGCAGCCCCTCCCCTTACAATGAGCAGTTCTTC.

This clone was counted a few times. This sequence joins TRBV9 and TRBJ2-3; 9 nucleotides line up with TRBD2. Germline lookup yields CDR1 SGDLS and CDR2 YYNGEE. This CDR3 is 16 amino acids long. The J segment lost 5 bases and the V segment lost 3 bases, leaving 10 bases of the junction unmatched. For the CDR3, the DNA is TGTGCCAGCAGCGCCACATCCATAGCGGGAGTAGATACGCAGTATTTT. It is translated as CASSATSIAGVDTQYF. The whole variable domain, remainder taken from reference TRBV9 and TRBJ2-3, is DSGVTQTPKHLITATGQRVTLRCSPRSGDLSVYWYQQSLDQGLQFLIQYYNGEERAKGNILERFSAQQFPDLHSELNLSSLELGDSALYFCASSATSIAGVDTQYFGPGTRLTVL.

CDR3 sequence: CATSSAGEPKGGSYNEQFF. The CDR3 region has the DNA TGTGCCACGAGCAGTGCCGGGGAACCCAAGGGCGGCTCCTACAATGAGCAGTTCTTC. V gene TRBV10-3 combines with J gene TRBJ2-1; D might be TRBD2 (5 bases). Trimming took off 10 bases at V and 0 bases at J, with 28 bases between the two ends. This CDR3 region has 19 residues. Per germline, CDR1 ENHRY and CDR2 SYGVKD.

Concerning this clone: This likely came from a read error, as a far larger clone is one base away. The chain employs TRBV5-1 and TRBJ2-2, with 9 bases aligning to TRBD2. This CDR3 is built from 16 residues. In germline, CDR1 is SGHRS, CDR2 YFSETQ. J lost 1 base, V lost 3 bases, and 4 bases had no gene match. The CDR3 loop reads CASSSGTSRNTGELFF. CDR3 nucleotide sequence: TGCGCCAGCAGCTCGGGGACTAGCAGGAACACCGGGGAGCTGTTTTTT.

This clone was detected only a few times. This chain uses TRBV7-9 with TRBJ2-1, with D uncertain. V gave up 8 bases and J gave up 10 bases, with 12 bases separating them. Germline CDR1 SEHNR, CDR2 FQNEAQ (reference sequence). The CDR3 has 11 amino acids. The CDR3 protein is CASYTSGEQFF. DNA for the CDR3: TGTGCCAGCTATACGAGTGGAGAGCAGTTCTTC.

The V and J genes are TRBV6-1 and TRBJ2-5, with D uncertain. CDR3 length equals 16 residues. Germline V gene lookup returns CDR1 MNHNS and CDR2 SASEGT. V lost 2 bases and J 3 bases, leaving 16 bases between the germline ends. CDR3 in amino acids: CASSEWSGGGEETQYF. CDR3 in DNA: TGTGCCAGCAGTGAATGGTCCGGCGGTGGGGAAGAGACCCAGTACTTC.

V usage is TRBV2 and J usage is TRBJ2-2; D gene unclear. Trimming removed 4 bases at V and 4 bases at J, with 7 bases between. The V gene's germline CDR1 is SNHLY and CDR2 FYNNEI. CDR3 length: 13 amino acids. CDR3 sequence reads: CASSGPVTGELFF. The DNA of the CDR3 is TGTGCCAGCAGTGGACCAGTCACCGGGGAGCTGTTTTTT.

The chain uses TRBV28 and TRBJ1-2; no firm D call. Germline values: CDR1 MDHEN, CDR2 SYDVKM. V dropped 2 bases and J dropped 10 bases, with 11 bases sitting between them. The CDR3 length is 12 residues. The CDR3 coding sequence is TGTGCCAGCAGTTTAACAGCCGGGGACTACACCTTC. Residues: CASSLTAGDYTF.

This sequence joins TRBV4-2 and TRBJ2-3, with 8 bases that match TRBD2. V trimming: 5 bases; J trimming: 5 bases; junction bases outside the gene matches: 9. Germline assignment: CDR1 LGHNA and CDR2 YNFKEQ. This CDR3 region has 15 residues. The CDR3 reads CASSLSAGGQDTQYF. The CDR3 DNA reads as TGTGCCAGCAGCTTGTCGGCGGGAGGTCAAGATACGCAGTATTTT.

The V gene is TRBV2, the J gene TRBJ2-7; D is perhaps TRBD2 (6 bases). V gave up 10 bases and J gave up 1 base, with 11 bases separating them. This CDR3 comprises 12 residues. Germline V gives CDR1 SNHLY, CDR2 FYNNEI. CDR3 bases: TGTGCCACTCAACGGGGGTCCTACGAGCAGTACTTC. Translation gives CATQRGSYEQYF.

The chain uses TRBV9 and TRBJ2-7, with D tentatively TRBD1 (6 bases). Germline V gene data show CDR1 as SGDLS and CDR2 as YYNGEE. This CDR3 has 13 amino acids. With 0 bases removed from V and 13 bases from J, the gap between germline ends came to 17 bases. The CDR3 spells CASSVEWQGFVYF. The CDR3 DNA reads TGTGCCAGCAGCGTAGAGTGGCAGGGGTTCGTTTACTTC.